The 29 T cell receptor beta chains below come from one sample, sequenced in a study of cytomegalovirus exposure and HLA in healthy donors. The study ran its PCR with 60 Vbeta and 13 Jbeta primers. Data came from immunoSEQ multiplex PCR; TCRdb stores just in-frame clones and leaves some out. The sample has about 68,000 clones; approximately 78% are singletons. Sequencing was performed on PBMCs. These receptors all come from a human donor in good health.

This clone came up once. The V call is TRBV14, the J call TRBJ1-2; TRBD1 might be the D (5 bases). The length of the CDR3 is 13 residues. The V end was cut by 4 bases, the J end by 4 bases, with 10 bases between. The V gene's germline CDR1 is SGHDN and CDR2 FVKESK. CDR3 in DNA: TGTGCCAGCAGCCGCCGGACAAGCTATGGCTACACCTTC. As protein: CASSRRTSYGYTF.

This clone has only a few counts. The chain recombines TRBV5-4 with TRBJ1-3, with D possibly matching TRBD1 (5 bases). The germline V gene encodes CDR1 SGHNT and CDR2 YYREEE (reference sequence). The CDR3 consists of 16 residues. The V and J ends lost 3 bases and 5 bases respectively, with 18 bases between them. This chain's CDR3 is CASSYWGNGGRNTIYF. The DNA for the CDR3 is TGTGCCAGCAGCTATTGGGGGAACGGGGGGAGAAACACCATATATTTT.

This chain links TRBV5-1 with TRBJ2-5, with D perhaps TRBD2 (6 bases). CDR3 size: 15 residues. In germline, CDR1 is SGHRS, CDR2 YFSETQ. V lost 0 bases and J 1 base, leaving 10 bases between the germline ends. The CDR3 spells CASSLGGGAQETQYF. The CDR3 DNA sequence: TGCGCCAGCAGCTTGGGGGGAGGTGCCCAAGAGACCCAGTACTTC.

This chain joins TRBV7-8 and TRBJ2-3; TRBD2 agrees at 7 bases. Germline CDR1 reads SGHVS; CDR2 reads FQNEAQ. CDR3 length: 14 residues. Trimming cost V 4 bases and J 7 bases; bases outside gene matches: 8. The CDR3 spells CASSSDGGLHTQYF. CDR3 nucleotides: TGTGCCAGCAGCTCCGACGGGGGGTTGCATACGCAGTATTTT.

The V gene is TRBV4-1, the J gene TRBJ1-6, with 8 nucleotides matching TRBD1. This CDR3 region has 16 residues. With V trimmed by 2 bases and J by 9 bases, 9 bases remained unmatched. From germline, CDR1 is MGHRA and CDR2 YSYEKL. The CDR3 DNA reads as TGCGCCAGCAGCCAAAGTTTTCGACAGGGGCTTTCACCCCTCCACTTT. Translation gives CASSQSFRQGLSPLHF.

The chain uses TRBV10-3 and TRBJ1-2; D may be TRBD1 (6 bases). The CDR3 totals 14 residues. V lost 7 bases and J lost 7, with 19 bases in between. Germline CDR1 reads ENHRY; CDR2 reads SYGVKD. The CDR3 coding sequence is TGTGCCATCACAGACAGGAGCTCTATCGGTGGCTACACCTTC. Protein sequence: CAITDRSSIGGYTF.

This rearrangement joins TRBV9 to TRBJ2-5; 7 bases are a match to TRBD1. The CDR3 spans 15 residues. Trimming took 6 bases from V and 11 from J; bases not matched to a gene: 19. Germline CDR1 SGDLS, CDR2 YYNGEE. The CDR3 DNA is TGTGCCAGCAACGGGCCCCGACAGGGTGGTTTAGAGCAGTACTTC. It is translated as CASNGPRQGGLEQYF.

V is TRBV11-2 and J is TRBJ1-2, with D possibly being TRBD1 (6 bases). The V gene lost 3 bases and the J gene lost 1 base, with 15 bases spanning the gap. CDR1 is SGHAT and CDR2 is FQNNGV in the germline V gene. CDR3 length equals 16 residues. DNA of the CDR3: TGTGCCAGCAGCTTTTACAGGGCGGGTAGTAACTATGGCTACACCTTC. Its translation is CASSFYRAGSNYGYTF.

The rearrangement links TRBV14 to TRBJ2-1; 9 bases line up with TRBD1. V shed 5 bases, J shed 8 bases, and the junction held 4 bases outside the gene matches. The CDR3 is 13 amino acids. Germline assignment: CDR1 SGHDN and CDR2 FVKESK. CDR3 nucleotides: TGTGCCAGCAGCTTCGACAGGGGGGATGAGCAGTTCTTC. Amino acids: CASSFDRGDEQFF.

The J gene is TRBJ2-1, the V gene TRBV10-3; TRBD2 aligns across 10 bases. Trimming took 3 bases from V and 8 from J; bases not matched to a gene: 4. The CDR3 consists of 14 residues. The germline V gene has CDR1 ENHRY and CDR2 SYGVKD. The CDR3 sequence: CAISDGLADHEQFF. In DNA, the CDR3 is TGTGCCATCAGTGACGGACTAGCGGATCATGAGCAGTTCTTC.

This rearrangement joins TRBV5-4 to TRBJ2-7; D possibly corresponds to TRBD2 (6 bases). The CDR3 has 14 amino acids. Looked up from germline, CDR1 is SGHNT and CDR2 is YYREEE (reference sequence). Trimming shortened V by 5 bases and J by 0 bases, and 12 bases separated the two germline ends. In DNA, the CDR3 is TGTGCCAGCAGTCGGGGAGGAAACTCCTACGAGCAGTACTTC. This sequence encodes CASSRGGNSYEQYF.

This chain uses TRBV25-1 with TRBJ1-4; D is undetermined. Trimming stripped 1 base from V and 0 bases from J, with 3 bases between. The V gene's germline CDR1 is MGHDK and CDR2 SYGVNS. This CDR3 comprises 14 residues. The CDR3 nucleotides are TGTGCCAGCAGTGAATCCTCAACTAATGAAAAACTGTTTTTT. It translates to CASSESSTNEKLFF.

The genes are TRBV6-4 and TRBJ1-1; D not certain. In germline, CDR1 is MRHNA, CDR2 SNTAGT. The CDR3 length is 13 residues. The V end was cut by 5 bases, the J end by 3 bases, with 10 bases between. The CDR3 region is CASSKESDTEAFF. The CDR3 DNA follows: TGTGCCAGCAGTAAGGAAAGCGACACTGAAGCTTTCTTT.

The V and J genes are TRBV28 and TRBJ2-5; 10 bases line up with TRBD2. The J call may be faulty, since TRBJ2-7 better matches the DNA end. This CDR3 contains 15 residues. Germline V CDR1 and CDR2: MDHEN, SYDVKM. The CDR3 protein is CASSLRTSGSYEQYF. CDR3 sequence (DNA): TGTGCCAGCAGTCTCCGGACTAGCGGCTCCTACGAGCAGTACTTC.

CDR3 protein: CAISTEDNSPLHF. Written as DNA, the CDR3 is TGTGCCATCAGTACAGAAGACAATTCACCCCTCCACTTT. The chain combines TRBV10-3 with TRBJ1-6; D is unclear. This CDR3 is built from 13 residues. V dropped 5 bases and J dropped 7 bases, with 9 bases sitting between them. CDR1 and CDR2 from the germline V gene are ENHRY and SYGVKD.

This clone was detected a few times. The gene calls are TRBV5-1 and TRBJ1-1; D uncertain. CDR3 length: 13 amino acids. Germline CDR1 reads SGHRS; CDR2 reads YFSETQ. V gave up 5 bases and J gave up 0 bases, with 8 bases separating them. CDR3 protein: CASRIDMNTEAFF. For the CDR3, the DNA is TGCGCCAGCAGGATAGACATGAACACTGAAGCTTTCTTT.

The rearrangement joins TRBV19 to TRBJ2-5, with 8 bases lining up with TRBD2. The closer fit of TRBJ2-7 to the DNA end suggests the J call may be wrong. The CDR3 is made up of 15 amino acids. Per the germline V gene, CDR1 is LNHDA and CDR2 is SQIVND (reference sequence). In DNA, the CDR3 is TGTGCCAGTAGTAGCGGGGGGCTCTTGTCCTACGAGCAGTACTTC. Translation: CASSSGGLLSYEQYF.

The chain links TRBV4-3 to TRBJ2-3; 12 nucleotides agree with TRBD2. CDR1 LGHNA and CDR2 YSLEER come from the germline V gene. This CDR3 has 17 residues. V trimming: 1 base; J trimming: 4 bases; junction bases outside the gene matches: 6. The CDR3 spells CASSQGLLAGGPDTQYF. The CDR3 bases are TGCGCCAGCAGCCAAGGCCTCCTAGCGGGGGGGCCAGATACGCAGTATTTT.

This chain connects TRBV14 to TRBJ1-6; 8 bases line up with TRBD1. Germline values: CDR1 SGHDN, CDR2 FVKESK. Trimming took 3 bases from V and 6 from J; bases not matched to a gene: 7. The CDR3 has 16 amino acids. The chain's CDR3 is CASSHSRDRFNSPLHF. As DNA, the CDR3 is TGTGCCAGCAGCCATAGCCGGGACAGGTTTAATTCACCCCTCCACTTT.

This clone was seen just once. This chain joins TRBV6-6 and TRBJ2-3; the D gene is possibly TRBD2 (5 bases). Germline CDR1 and CDR2: MNHNY and SVGAGI (reference sequence). The CDR3 covers 14 residues. V dropped 6 bases and J dropped 1 base, with 11 bases sitting between them. The CDR3 bases are TGTGCCAGCAGCCAAGGACTCCGCACAGATACGCAGTATTTT. This gives the protein CASSQGLRTDTQYF.

The chain links TRBV9 to TRBJ2-7; D is perhaps TRBD1 (6 bases). Looked up from germline, CDR1 is SGDLS and CDR2 is YYNGEE. Trimming pared 0 bases from V and 4 bases from J, leaving 14 bases between. The CDR3 extends over 15 amino acids. The CDR3 nucleotides are TGTGCCAGCAGCGTAGGTTTGGGGGCGCAGTACGAGCAGTACTTC. Its protein is CASSVGLGAQYEQYF. Drawing the rest from reference TRBV9 and TRBJ2-7, the complete variable domain is DSGVTQTPKHLITATGQRVTLRCSPRSGDLSVYWYQQSLDQGLQFLIQYYNGEERAKGNILERFSAQQFPDLHSELNLSSLELGDSALYFCASSVGLGAQYEQYFGPGTRLTVT.

The gene calls are TRBV7-2 and TRBJ1-6; 7 positions match TRBD1. V was pared by 6 bases and J by 10 bases, with 9 bases of the junction left unmatched. Looked up from germline, CDR1 is SGHTA and CDR2 is FQGNSA. This CDR3 has 14 residues. CDR3 in amino acids: CASRRGTVNSPLHF. CDR3 coding DNA: TGTGCCAGCAGGCGAGGGACAGTTAACTCACCCCTCCACTTT.

The chain uses TRBV4-3 and TRBJ2-7, with no clear D. V was clipped by 0 bases and J by 7 bases, with 10 bases between them. Germline CDR1 LGHNA, CDR2 YSLEER. The CDR3 sequence is 13 residues long. The CDR3 is CASSQDRFWEQYF. CDR3 coding DNA: TGCGCCAGCAGCCAAGATAGATTCTGGGAGCAGTACTTC.

The chain employs TRBV11-1 and TRBJ2-1, with 8 bases lining up with TRBD2. This CDR3 has 15 residues. The V gene's germline CDR1 is SGHAT and CDR2 FQDESV (reference sequence). V shed 5 bases and J 1 base; nucleotides not matched to a gene: 4. CDR3 nucleotide sequence: TGTGCCAGCAGCATAGTAGCGGGATCCTACAATGAGCAGTTCTTC. Protein product: CASSIVAGSYNEQFF. Using reference TRBV11-1 and TRBJ2-1 for the parts outside the CDR3, the full variable domain is EAEVAQSPRYKITEKSQAVAFWCDPISGHATLYWYRQILGQGPELLVQFQDESVVDDSQLPKDRFSAERLKGVDSTLKIQPAELGDSAMYLCASSIVAGSYNEQFFGPGTRLTVL.

The CDR3, as DNA: TGCGCCAGCAGCCAGGGGGAGGATATGAACACTGAAGCTTTCTTT. This gives the protein CASSQGEDMNTEAFF. The chain combines TRBV4-1 with TRBJ1-1, with D tentatively TRBD1 (5 bases). This CDR3 spans 15 amino acids. Germline-derived CDR1 and CDR2 are MGHRA and YSYEKL. Trimming shortened V by 3 bases and J by 0 bases, and 11 bases separated the two germline ends.

V gene TRBV7-3 combines with J gene TRBJ2-3; possible D gene TRBD1, 6 bases. The CDR3 contains 13 residues. Deletions cut 5 bases from V and 6 bases from J, with 12 bases between. Germline assignment: CDR1 SGHTA and CDR2 FQGTGA. CDR3 amino acids: CASSPQRGDTQYF. The CDR3 nucleotides are TGTGCCAGCAGCCCCCAAAGGGGGGATACGCAGTATTTT.

J is TRBJ2-3 and V is TRBV6-1; TRBD1 aligns across 7 bases. J was trimmed by 2 bases and V by 4 bases; bases with no gene match: 9. Looked up from germline, CDR1 is MNHNS and CDR2 is SASEGT. The CDR3 loop spans 16 amino acids. The CDR3 sequence: CASSATGLSLTDTQYF. In nucleotides, the CDR3 is TGTGCCAGCAGTGCGACAGGGCTTTCTCTCACAGATACGCAGTATTTT.

In its sample, this clone was seen once. The CDR3 protein is CAWSALVETQYF. Written as DNA, the CDR3 is TGTGCCTGGAGTGCACTAGTGGAGACCCAGTACTTC. The chain combines TRBV30 with TRBJ2-5, with D perhaps matching TRBD2 (5 bases). The CDR3 is 12 amino acids. V was pared by 1 base and J by 5 bases, with 8 bases between. CDR1 and CDR2 (germline): GTSNPN, SVGIG (reference sequence).

The rearrangement joins TRBV27 to TRBJ2-2, with TRBD2 matching 14 bases. Germline trimming cut 6 bases from V and 8 bases from J; bases unmatched to any gene: 8. The CDR3 loop spans 16 amino acids. From germline, CDR1 is MNHEY and CDR2 SMNVEV (reference sequence). CDR3 in amino acids: CASRGLAGGFGGELFF. CDR3 bases: TGTGCCAGCAGAGGACTAGCGGGGGGCTTCGGGGGGGAGCTGTTTTTT.